The present T cell receptor (beta chain) was sequenced within a study of cytomegalovirus exposure and HLA in healthy donors. Of note for this clone: The antigen is undetermined.

From germline, CDR1 is SNHLY and CDR2 FYNNEI. V was clipped by 7 bases and J by 3 bases, with 12 bases between them. The CDR3 has 14 residues. With 60 Vbeta and 13 Jbeta primers, the PCR was carried out. Produced via immunoSEQ multiplex PCR; TCRdb's table is partial and in-frame only. The top ten clones hold over 2.5% of a sample with approximately 150,000 clones, 55% to 70% of them seen once. Study-level findings and limits: Earlier findings revealed that most TCR beta V segments proved productive either about 90% or about 30% of the time. It was reported that TCR beta sequences correctly inferred the HLA-A and HLA-B alleles for most subjects.

The sequencing sample was made of PBMCs. This clonotype was obtained from a woman in her 30s in good health and CMV-seropositive. The rearrangement joins TRBV2 to TRBJ2-2; D not resolved. CDR3 residues: CASNPTLDTGELFF. Here the CDR3 DNA reads TGTGCCAGCAATCCGACTTTAGACACCGGGGAGCTGTTTTTT.